This section outlines one T cell receptor (beta chain) sequence together with its context. This sample is drawn from a study of blood T cell repertoires in COVID-19. Across the study: COVID-19 samples from acute and convalescent phases originated in the United States, Italy and Spain. Sources were T cells, B-cell-depleted T cells, or PBMCs; the material itself was cDNA or gDNA.

Original handling: Cell counts per sample came from amplifying reference gene primers. TCRdb's copy holds only in-frame clones and misses some; the assay was immunoSEQ multiplex PCR. V, J and clone size reflect that table, while D and trimming were determined from the DNA. The sample includes almost 80,000 clones, more than 80% of them seen just once. V shed 7 bases, J shed 6 bases, and the junction held 3 bases outside the gene matches. Per germline, CDR1 MNHEY and CDR2 SVGAGI. CDR3 length: 13 amino acids. This clonotype was obtained from a woman of 80 years or more with acute or convalescent COVID-19. The chain employs TRBV6-5 and TRBJ1-6; TRBD1 matches at 7 bases. The sequenced material came from peripheral blood. CDR3 region: CASTGTVNSPLHF. The CDR3, as DNA: TGTGCCAGCACCGGGACAGTTAATTCACCCCTCCACTTT.